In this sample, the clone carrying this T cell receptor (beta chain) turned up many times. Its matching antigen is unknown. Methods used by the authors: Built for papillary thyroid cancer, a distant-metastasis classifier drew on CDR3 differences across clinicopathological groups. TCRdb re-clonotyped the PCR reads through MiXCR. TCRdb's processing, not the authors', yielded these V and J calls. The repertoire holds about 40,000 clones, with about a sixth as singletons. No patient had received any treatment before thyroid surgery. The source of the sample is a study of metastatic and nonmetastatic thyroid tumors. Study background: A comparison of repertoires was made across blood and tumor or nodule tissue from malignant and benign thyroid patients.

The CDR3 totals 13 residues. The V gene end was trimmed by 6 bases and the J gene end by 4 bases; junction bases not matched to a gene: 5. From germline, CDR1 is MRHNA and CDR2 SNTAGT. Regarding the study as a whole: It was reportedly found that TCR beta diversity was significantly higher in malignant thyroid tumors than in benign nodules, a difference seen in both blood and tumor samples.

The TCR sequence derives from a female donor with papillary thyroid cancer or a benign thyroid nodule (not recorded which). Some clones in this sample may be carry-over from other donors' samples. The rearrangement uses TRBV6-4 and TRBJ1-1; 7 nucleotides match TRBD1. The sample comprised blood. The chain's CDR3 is CASRHRGGTEAFF. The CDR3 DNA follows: TGTGCCAGCAGACACAGGGGAGGCACTGAAGCTTTCTTT.